These 10 T cell receptor beta chains originate from one sample sequenced in a study of cytomegalovirus exposure and HLA in healthy donors. Only in-frame clones appear in the TCRdb table, and some are missing; sequencing was by immunoSEQ multiplex PCR. The repertoire consists of about 200,000 clones, with around 86% occurring once and the leading ten covering 1.5% to 2.5%. The sample comprised PBMCs. These TCRs come from a woman in her late teens or twenties in good health and CMV-seropositive.

This rearrangement joins TRBV5-4 to TRBJ2-7, with D perhaps matching TRBD1 (6 bases). Germline V CDR1 and CDR2: SGHNT, YYREEE (reference sequence). The CDR3 runs 13 residues. V was clipped by 4 bases and J by 2 bases, with 10 bases between them. Here the CDR3 DNA reads TGTGCCAGCAGCCGGGACATGGCCTACGAGCAGTACTTC. Translating gives CASSRDMAYEQYF.

CDR3: CASSSFPGQFYGYTF. DNA for the CDR3: TGTGCCAGCAGTTCCTTCCCGGGACAGTTCTATGGCTACACCTTC. V is TRBV28 and J is TRBJ1-2, with 7 bases matching TRBD1. The CDR3 covers 15 residues. Germline V gives CDR1 MDHEN, CDR2 SYDVKM. V shed 4 bases, J shed 4 bases, and the junction held 9 bases outside the gene matches.

V usage is TRBV27 and J usage is TRBJ1-2, with D perhaps TRBD1 (5 bases). V was trimmed by 5 bases and J by 2 bases, leaving 15 bases between them. Looked up from germline, CDR1 is MNHEY and CDR2 is SMNVEV (reference sequence). The CDR3 is made up of 15 amino acids. This chain's CDR3 is CASSGGGMLNYGYTF. In DNA, the CDR3 is TGTGCCAGCAGTGGGGGAGGGATGCTCAACTATGGCTACACCTTC.

There are a few counts of this clone. This chain links TRBV28 with TRBJ1-2; TRBD1 matches at 9 bases. Germline-derived CDR1 and CDR2 are MDHEN and SYDVKM. This CDR3 has 13 residues. Losses at the gene ends were 9 bases for V and 1 base for J; bases not matched to a gene: 3. CDR3 sequence reads: CASRTGDNYGYTF. DNA of the CDR3: TGTGCCAGTAGGACAGGGGATAACTATGGCTACACCTTC.

Concerning this clone: The same CDR3 can be traced to other DNA sequences in this sample. The V and J genes are TRBV6-5 and TRBJ1-1; perhaps TRBD1 as D (5 bases). From germline, CDR1 is MNHEY and CDR2 SVGAGI. CDR3 size: 13 residues. Trimming cost V 2 bases and J 4 bases, with 8 bases left between them. The CDR3: CASSYRGGTEAFF. CDR3 nucleotide sequence: TGTGCCAGCAGTTACAGGGGTGGCACTGAAGCTTTCTTT.

This chain joins TRBV12-5 and TRBJ1-1; D remains unclear. V lost 2 bases, J lost 3 bases, and 4 bases lay in between. Germline loops: CDR1 LGHNT, CDR2 FRNRAP. The length of the CDR3 is 12 residues. The DNA of the CDR3 is TGTGCTAGTGGTTTGCGCGACACTGAAGCTTTCTTT. Encoded protein: CASGLRDTEAFF.

The chain has TRBV5-4 and TRBJ1-2; D perhaps matches TRBD1 (5 bases). This CDR3 comprises 13 residues. V was trimmed by 3 bases and J by 4 bases, leaving 10 bases between them. Germline CDR1 and CDR2: SGHNT and YYREEE (reference sequence). CDR3 loop: CASSSSDSYGYTF. CDR3 sequence (DNA): TGTGCCAGCAGCTCCTCCGACAGCTATGGCTACACCTTC.

This chain joins TRBV16 and TRBJ2-7; D remains unclear. Germline CDR1 reads KGHSY; CDR2 reads FQNENV. There are 13 residues in the CDR3. V was shortened by 2 bases and J by 0 bases, with 5 bases between the two germline ends. CDR3 sequence (DNA): TGTGCCAGCAGCCAACGGAGCTCCTACGAGCAGTACTTC. It specifies CASSQRSSYEQYF.

This sequence joins TRBV5-4 and TRBJ1-1; TRBD1 matches at 8 bases. Germline values: CDR1 SGHNT, CDR2 YYREEE (reference sequence). V shed 3 bases, J shed 11 bases, and the junction held 6 bases outside the gene matches. The length of the CDR3 is 12 residues. In nucleotides, the CDR3 is TGTGCCAGCAGCTGGACAGGGCGAGATGCTTTCTTT. This encodes CASSWTGRDAFF. Filled out from reference TRBV5-4 and TRBJ1-1, the complete variable domain reads ETGVTQSPTHLIKTRGQQVTLRCSSQSGHNTVSWYQQALGQGPQFIFQYYREEENGRGNFPPRFSGLQFPNYSSELNVNALELDDSALYLCASSWTGRDAFFGQGTRLTVV.

V gene TRBV28 combines with J gene TRBJ1-2; D remains unclear. Looked up from germline, CDR1 is MDHEN and CDR2 is SYDVKM. The CDR3 is made up of 15 amino acids. V lost 1 base and J 8 bases, leaving 17 bases between the germline ends. CDR3 bases: TGTGCCAGCAGTTTATTCGCGTCCATAACGCGGGGCTACACCTTC. This gives the protein CASSLFASITRGYTF.